This paragraph covers one T cell receptor beta chain sequence. Its antigen is as yet unknown. CDR1 and CDR2 (germline): DFQATT, SNEGSKA (reference sequence). V shed 6 bases, J shed 4 bases, and the junction held 14 bases outside the gene matches. The CDR3 is 16 amino acids. Semi-nested PCR with Nested Universal Primer A followed constant-region reverse priming of full-length variable regions. Each CDR3 protein gets one entry after TCRdb re-called the 5' RACE reads with MiXCR. Among about 50,000 distinct CDR3 sequences listed, roughly 28% were seen once. Findings of the study overall: The TCR gene usage of tumor memory CD4+ T cells clustered together with blood and lymph node memory CD4+ cells and with lymph node naive CD4+ cells. Tumor Treg TCRs overlapped most with tumor naive CD4+ cells.

The chain combines TRBV20-1 with TRBJ2-5; 10 bases map to TRBD1. This sequence originates from a female donor with breast cancer. The sample comprised naive CD4+ T cells sorted from blood. The sample's subset: naive CD4+ T cells, CD4+CD45RA+CD25-. Here the CDR3 reads CSARRPGTGATETQYF. In DNA, the CDR3 is TGCAGTGCCCGACGTCCCGGGACAGGGGCGACAGAGACCCAGTACTTC.